This TCR beta chain was obtained from a study of spatial heterogeneity in lung cancer. Background on the study: TCR and UMI combinations that were unique each appeared, on average, more than ten times in raw reads. Study findings and constraints: Ubiquitous expanded tumor TCRs surfaced in blood more at resection than they did at follow-up.

V was shortened by 8 bases and J by 1 base, with 14 bases between the two germline ends. This CDR3 region has 14 residues. Germline-derived CDR1 and CDR2 are LNHDA and SQIVND (reference sequence). MiXCR, run by TCRdb on the 5' RACE reads, gives a single entry per CDR3 protein. Among about 82,000 distinct CDR3 sequences listed, over 9.5% were seen once. This clonotype was seen repeatedly, ten times or more. The antigen remains undetermined. Time point denoted: sample taken at primary tumor resection. TCRs were sequenced from unsorted whole RNA of tumor, nontumor lung or PBMC. The donor population consisted of some 67 patients with untreated, early-stage non-small cell lung cancer.

The genes are TRBV19 and TRBJ1-1; D not certain. The starting material was PBMCs, obtained at surgery. This receptor was taken from a male donor with early-stage non-small cell lung cancer. The CDR3 nucleotides read TGTGCCAGTTCGGCCCACTGGGGGAACACTGAAGCTTTCTTT. Its translation: CASSAHWGNTEAFF.